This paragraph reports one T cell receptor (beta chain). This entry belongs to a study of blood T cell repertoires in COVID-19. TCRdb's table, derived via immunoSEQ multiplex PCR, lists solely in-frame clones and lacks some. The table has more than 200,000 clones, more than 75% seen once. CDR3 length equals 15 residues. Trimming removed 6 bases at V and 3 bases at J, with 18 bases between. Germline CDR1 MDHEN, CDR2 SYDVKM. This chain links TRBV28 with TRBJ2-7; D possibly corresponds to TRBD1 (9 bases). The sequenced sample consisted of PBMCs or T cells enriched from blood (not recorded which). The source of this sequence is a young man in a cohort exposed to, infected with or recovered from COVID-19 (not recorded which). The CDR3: CASSPGGTGFYEQYF. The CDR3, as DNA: TGTGCCAGCAGCCCGGGGGGGACAGGGTTCTACGAGCAGTACTTC. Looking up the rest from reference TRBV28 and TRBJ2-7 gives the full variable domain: DVKVTQSSRYLVKRTGEKVFLECVQDMDHENMFWYRQDPGLGLRLIYFSYDVKMKEKGDIPEGYSVSREKKERFSLILESASTNQTSMYLCASSPGGTGFYEQYFGPGTRLTVT.